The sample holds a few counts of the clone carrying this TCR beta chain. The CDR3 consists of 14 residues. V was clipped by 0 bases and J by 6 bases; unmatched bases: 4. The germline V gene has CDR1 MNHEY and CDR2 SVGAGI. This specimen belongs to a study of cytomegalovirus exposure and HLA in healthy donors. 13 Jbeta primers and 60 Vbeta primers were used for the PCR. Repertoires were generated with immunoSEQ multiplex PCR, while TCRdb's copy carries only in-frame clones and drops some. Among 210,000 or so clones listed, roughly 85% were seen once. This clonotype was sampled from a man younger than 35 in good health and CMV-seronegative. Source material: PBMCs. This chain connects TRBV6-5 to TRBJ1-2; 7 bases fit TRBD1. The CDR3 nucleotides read TGTGCCAGCAGTTACTCGGGACAGTTTAATGGCTACACCTTC. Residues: CASSYSGQFNGYTF.